This T cell receptor beta chain was captured in a study of blood T cell repertoires in COVID-19. The CDR3 is 14 amino acids. CDR1 and CDR2 from the germline V gene are SGHTS and YDEGEE. Germline trimming cut 4 bases from V and 8 bases from J; bases unmatched to any gene: 11. In the authors' methods: Amplification with reference gene primers provided the estimates of nucleated cell counts. Sequenced by immunoSEQ multiplex PCR; TCRdb stores in-frame clones only, minus some. That table supplies the V and J calls and clone size; D and trimming were determined from the DNA. The sample contains roughly 120,000 clones, around 78% of which appear only once.

What was sequenced was peripheral blood. The receptor comes from a man in his 70s with acute or convalescent COVID-19. The rearrangement links TRBV5-8 to TRBJ1-2; 7 bases match TRBD1. The CDR3 protein is CASSPGQVLSGYTF. The CDR3 DNA is TGTGCCAGCAGCCCCGGACAGGTCTTGTCGGGCTACACCTTC. The full variable domain, with the rest looked up from reference TRBV5-8 and TRBJ1-2, is EAGVTQSPTHLIKTRGQQATLRCSPISGHTSVYWYQQALGLGLQFLLWYDEGEERNRGNFPPRFSGRQFPNYSSELNVNALELEDSALYLCASSPGQVLSGYTFGSGTRLTVV.